A single sample gave rise to the 2 T cell receptor beta chains below, sequenced in a study of pediatric ulcerative colitis. Data came from immunoSEQ multiplex PCR; TCRdb stores just in-frame clones and leaves some out. The data contain 60,000 or so clones, 77% of them singletons. Sequenced input: blood. These receptors originate from a boy aged 5-17 years with moderate ulcerative colitis.

This chain connects TRBV7-9 to TRBJ1-2; 7 bases fit TRBD1. V dropped 5 bases and J dropped 0; count of bases not matched to a gene: 9. Germline V lookup: CDR1 SEHNR, CDR2 FQNEAQ (reference sequence). This CDR3 contains 16 residues. The CDR3 protein is CASSRTDRVTNYGYTF. The CDR3 DNA follows: TGTGCCAGCAGCCGAACCGACAGGGTTACTAACTATGGCTACACCTTC.

J is TRBJ1-4 and V is TRBV6-1; no firm D call. Trimming removed 2 bases from V and 6 bases from J, with 19 bases in between. Germline CDR1 MNHNS, CDR2 SASEGT. The CDR3 has 17 residues. CDR3: CASSESIPRGIDEKLFF. The CDR3 DNA is TGTGCCAGCAGTGAAAGCATCCCCCGGGGTATCGATGAAAAACTGTTTTTT.